This TCR beta chain was found in a study of CD4 T cells in relation to SARS-CoV-2 and coronaviruses. Study details: PBMCs were cultured with antigen for roughly nine days before TCR beta sequencing. Study-level points and caveats: Crossreactivity was assessed only for spike protein, not other viral proteins.

Assay used: immunoSEQ multiplex PCR; TCRdb lists only in-frame clones, some missing. The sample has tens of thousands of clones, about 70% seen once. Unexposed donor CD4+ T cells date from about 2011-2018, before the COVID-19 pandemic. After about ten days of culture, CD4+ T cells were isolated. As cell numbers allowed, unexposed-donor CD4+ T cells faced SARS-CoV-2 S/N and four cold-coronavirus spikes. Trimming took 2 bases from V and 6 from J; bases not matched to a gene: 4. The germline gives CDR1 KGHSH, CDR2 LQKENI. The CDR3 loop spans 14 amino acids. Concerning this clone itself: The antigen remains unidentified.

What was sequenced was CD4+ T cells from PBMCs, cultured in vitro. This receptor was identified in a human donor in good health. The rearrangement links TRBV18 to TRBJ2-1; 7 bases map to TRBD2. The CDR3 DNA reads TGTGCCAGCTCACCATTCGGACTAGGCAATGAGCAGTTCTTC. This sequence encodes CASSPFGLGNEQFF.